The following is a TCR beta chain sequence with its context. Its specificity is unknown. This entry comes from a study of T cell responses to AZD1222 COVID-19 vaccine. Whole-study results and caveats: Clonal diversity may have been underestimated in mostly white British donors.

Libraries were prepared by immunoSEQ multiplex PCR; TCRdb keeps only in-frame clonotypes and omits some of them. The data hold under 120,000 clones, with nearly 90% observed a single time. Germline V gene sequence: CDR1 SGHKS, CDR2 YYEKEE (reference sequence). The CDR3 loop spans 14 amino acids. Trimming shortened V by 3 bases and J by 0 bases, and 9 bases separated the two germline ends. The chain combines TRBV5-5 with TRBJ1-1; no firm D call. Source: peripheral blood, taken 28 days after the second AZD1222 dose. This sequence was found in an adult who received the AZD1222 COVID-19 vaccine. CDR3 nucleotide sequence: TGTGCCAGCAGCTGGACGGGATTGAACACTGAAGCTTTCTTT. This translates into CASSWTGLNTEAFF.